Presented here are 14 T cell receptor beta chains from one specimen sequenced in a study of T cell responses to AZD1222 COVID-19 vaccine. Libraries were prepared by immunoSEQ multiplex PCR; TCRdb keeps only in-frame clonotypes and omits some of them. The sample lists about 170,000 clones, 80% to 95% occurring once. Here the sequenced sample was peripheral blood, taken on day 0 of AZD1222 vaccination. The receptor set was obtained from an adult in good health.

The chain joins TRBV13 to TRBJ1-5; D uncertain. This CDR3 is built from 14 residues. Germline values: CDR1 PRHDT, CDR2 FYEKMQ (reference sequence). V was pared by 0 bases and J by 7 bases, with 10 bases between. CDR3 sequence: CASSLGPENQPQHF. CDR3 nucleotide sequence: TGTGCCAGCAGCTTAGGCCCTGAAAACCAGCCCCAGCATTTT.

This chain uses TRBV12-3 or TRBV12-4 with TRBJ1-2, with D maybe TRBD1 (5 bases). V gave up 6 bases and J gave up 4 bases, with 12 bases separating them. This CDR3 has 13 amino acids. The CDR3 sequence: CASSPDSLYGYTF. CDR3 bases: TGTGCCAGCAGCCCCGACAGCCTCTATGGCTACACCTTC.

The gene calls are TRBV28 and TRBJ2-3, with TRBD2 matching over 12 bases. CDR1 and CDR2 from the germline V gene are MDHEN and SYDVKM. J was trimmed by 5 bases and V by 4 bases; bases with no gene match: 10. This CDR3 is built from 17 residues. The CDR3: CASSYHRLAGVLDTQYF. The CDR3 coding sequence is TGTGCCAGCAGTTACCACCGACTAGCGGGAGTTCTAGATACGCAGTATTTT.

V and J are TRBV4-1 and TRBJ1-2; D call uncertain. The V end was cut by 3 bases, the J end by 6 bases, with 14 bases between. Looked up from germline, CDR1 is MGHRA and CDR2 is YSYEKL. This CDR3 contains 14 residues. CDR3 loop: CASSHPGAPNGYTF. CDR3 nucleotides: TGCGCCAGCAGCCACCCAGGCGCACCTAATGGCTACACCTTC.

The chain combines TRBV12-3 or TRBV12-4 with TRBJ1-6, with TRBD1 matching over 8 bases. The CDR3 consists of 13 residues. V gave up 6 bases and J gave up 7 bases; unmatched junction bases: 2. This CDR3 reads CASRDRENSPLHF. The CDR3 DNA sequence: TGTGCCAGCAGGGACAGGGAAAATTCACCCCTCCACTTT.

V and J are TRBV10-2 and TRBJ2-7; D gene unclear. Per germline, CDR1 WSHSY and CDR2 SAAADI. Trimming left V 3 bases short and J 6 bases short, with 18 bases between. The CDR3 spans 15 residues. The CDR3 DNA reads as TGCGCCAGCAGTGATATCATAAGGGATTTGGGCGAGCAGTACTTC. This codes for CASSDIIRDLGEQYF.

J is TRBJ1-6 and V is TRBV30, with a possible D match to TRBD1 (5 bases). This CDR3 spans 12 amino acids. Looked up from germline, CDR1 is GTSNPN and CDR2 is SVGIG (reference sequence). Deletions cut 3 bases from V and 14 bases from J, with 14 bases between. The CDR3 is CAWREDTSSLHF. CDR3 sequence (DNA): TGTGCCTGGAGAGAGGACACTTCTTCCCTCCACTTT.

J is TRBJ1-5 and V is TRBV2; unclear D gene. The length of the CDR3 is 11 residues. Germline V gives CDR1 SNHLY, CDR2 FYNNEI. Between the trimmed V and J ends, which lost 10 bases and 4 bases, there was a span of 8 bases. Here the CDR3 DNA reads TGTGCCACGGGCGGGAATCAGCCCCAGCATTTT. Amino acid sequence: CATGGNQPQHF. The entire variable domain, with the rest obtained from reference TRBV2 and TRBJ1-5, is as follows: EPEVTQTPSHQVTQMGQEVILRCVPISNHLYFYWYRQILGQKVEFLVSFYNNEISEKSEIFDDQFSVERPDGSNFTLKIRSTKLEDSAMYFCATGGNQPQHFGDGTRLSIL.

The V and J genes are TRBV27 and TRBJ2-7; 10 bases line up with TRBD1. The CDR3 has 16 residues. With V trimmed by 0 bases and J by 2 bases, 4 bases remained unmatched. From germline, CDR1 is MNHEY and CDR2 SMNVEV (reference sequence). The CDR3 coding sequence is TGTGCCAGCAGTTTATCGGGACAGGGGAAACCCTACGAGCAGTACTTC. Translating it yields CASSLSGQGKPYEQYF.

This clone was detected a few times. This sequence joins TRBV7-8 and TRBJ1-6; D gene uncertain. CDR3 size: 15 residues. Germline CDR1 is SGHVS and CDR2 is FQNEAQ. Deletions cut 0 bases from V and 9 bases from J, with 12 bases between. CDR3 sequence: CASSLAVGVRSPLHF. CDR3 bases: TGTGCCAGCAGCTTAGCTGTCGGCGTTCGTTCACCCCTCCACTTT.

This chain links TRBV5-8 with TRBJ2-7; the D call may be TRBD1 or TRBD2 (7 bases each). Per germline, CDR1 SGHTS and CDR2 YDEGEE. There are 16 residues in the CDR3. The germline V and J ends were trimmed by 0 bases and 1 base, with 14 bases remaining between them. CDR3 sequence reads: CASSLGGGGRSYEQYF. In DNA, the CDR3 is TGTGCCAGCAGCTTGGGGGGAGGGGGCAGGTCCTACGAGCAGTACTTC.

In nucleotides, the CDR3 is TGTGCCAGCAGCAACTGGGACAGGGGCTCCTACGAGCAGTACTTC. This codes for CASSNWDRGSYEQYF. The V call is TRBV5-4, the J call TRBJ2-7; 10 bases fit TRBD1. The V gene end was trimmed by 4 bases and the J gene end by 0 bases; junction bases not matched to a gene: 4. Germline V lookup: CDR1 SGHNT, CDR2 YYREEE (reference sequence). The CDR3 loop spans 15 amino acids.

This clone occurred a few times. The genes are TRBV2 and TRBJ1-3; 7 bases fit TRBD1. V gave up 9 bases and J gave up 1 base; unmatched junction bases: 6. Germline assignment: CDR1 SNHLY and CDR2 FYNNEI. This CDR3 is built from 14 residues. This chain's CDR3 is CARSRGDSGNTIYF. For the CDR3, the DNA is TGTGCCAGATCCAGGGGGGATTCTGGAAACACCATATATTTT.

The chain employs TRBV29-1 and TRBJ1-1; D is uncertain. V lost 6 bases to trimming and J lost 1 base, with 6 bases between them. There are 11 residues in the CDR3. Germline-derived CDR1 and CDR2 are SQVTM and ANQGSEA. Here the CDR3 reads CSVIKNTEAFF. The CDR3 DNA sequence: TGCAGCGTCATTAAGAACACTGAAGCTTTCTTT.